This paragraph reports one T cell receptor (beta chain). This sample was included in a study of blood T cell repertoires in COVID-19. Clones were read by immunoSEQ multiplex PCR, and TCRdb kept only the in-frame ones, dropping some. The sample lists some 74,000 clones; roughly 86% were seen once. This CDR3 has 17 residues. Germline CDR1 reads SGDLS; CDR2 reads YYNGEE. V shed 4 bases and J 8 bases; nucleotides not matched to a gene: 18. Sequenced: peripheral blood. The chain combines TRBV9 with TRBJ1-2; 9 bases fit TRBD1. This sequence was found in a middle-aged man with acute or convalescent COVID-19. CDR3: CASSLPLVGQGSSGYTF. In DNA form, the CDR3 reads TGTGCCAGCAGCCTACCGCTAGTCGGACAGGGGTCGTCCGGCTACACCTTC. The variable domain in full, with the rest retrieved from reference TRBV9 and TRBJ1-2, is DSGVTQTPKHLITATGQRVTLRCSPRSGDLSVYWYQQSLDQGLQFLIQYYNGEERAKGNILERFSAQQFPDLHSELNLSSLELGDSALYFCASSLPLVGQGSSGYTFGSGTRLTVV.